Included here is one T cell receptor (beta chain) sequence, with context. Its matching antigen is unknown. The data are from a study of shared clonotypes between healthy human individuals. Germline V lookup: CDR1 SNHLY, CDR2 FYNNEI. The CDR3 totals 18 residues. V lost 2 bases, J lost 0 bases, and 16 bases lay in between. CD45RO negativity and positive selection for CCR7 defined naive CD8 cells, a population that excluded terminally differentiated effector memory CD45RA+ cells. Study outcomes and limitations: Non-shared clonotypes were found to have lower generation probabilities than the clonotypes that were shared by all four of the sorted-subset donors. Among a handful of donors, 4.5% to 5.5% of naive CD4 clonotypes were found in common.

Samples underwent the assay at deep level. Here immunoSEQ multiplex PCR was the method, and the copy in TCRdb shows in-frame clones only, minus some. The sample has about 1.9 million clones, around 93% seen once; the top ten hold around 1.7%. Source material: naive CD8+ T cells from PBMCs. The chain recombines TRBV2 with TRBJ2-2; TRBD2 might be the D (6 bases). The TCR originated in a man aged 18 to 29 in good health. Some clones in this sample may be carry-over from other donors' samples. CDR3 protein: CASSEREDQGTNTGELFF. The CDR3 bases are TGTGCCAGCAGTGAAAGGGAGGACCAAGGGACGAACACCGGGGAGCTGTTTTTT.